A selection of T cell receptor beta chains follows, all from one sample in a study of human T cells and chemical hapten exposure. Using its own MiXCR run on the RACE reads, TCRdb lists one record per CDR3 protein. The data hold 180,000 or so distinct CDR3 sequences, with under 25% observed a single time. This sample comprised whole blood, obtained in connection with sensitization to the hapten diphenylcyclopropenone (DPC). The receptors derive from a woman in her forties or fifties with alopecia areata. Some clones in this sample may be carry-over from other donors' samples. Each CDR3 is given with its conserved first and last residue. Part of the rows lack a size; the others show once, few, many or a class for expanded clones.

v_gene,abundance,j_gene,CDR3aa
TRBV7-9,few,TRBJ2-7,CASSLDRVGEQYF
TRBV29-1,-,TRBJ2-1,CSVDLGDFHSHNEQFF
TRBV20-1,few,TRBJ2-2,CSARALLASTGELFF
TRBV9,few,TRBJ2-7,CASSVGGSGASSYEQYF
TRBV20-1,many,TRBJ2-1,CSAPGTTYNEQFF
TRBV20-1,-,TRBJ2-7,CSARGVKNSYEQYF
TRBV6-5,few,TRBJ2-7,CASSPGTSGSYEQYF
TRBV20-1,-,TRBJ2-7,CSASTFGQRYEQYF
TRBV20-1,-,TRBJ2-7,CSAREVLTPSYDEQYF
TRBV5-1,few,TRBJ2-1,CASSLATAGDGEQFF
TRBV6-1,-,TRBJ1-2,CASSSGQGAFGYTF
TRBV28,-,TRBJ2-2,CASSFPSGSTGELFF
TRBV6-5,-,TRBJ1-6,CASSYSNGPLHF
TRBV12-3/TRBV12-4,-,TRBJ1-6,CASSYRGYNSPLHF
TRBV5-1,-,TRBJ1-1,CASSGGNRLNTEAFF
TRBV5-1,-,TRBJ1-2,CASSLERNPNRGYTF
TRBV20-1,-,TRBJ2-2,CSASQIANTGELFF
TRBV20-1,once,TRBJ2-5,CSARRGVQETQYF
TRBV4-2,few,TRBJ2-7,CASSPVFGPRSYEQYF
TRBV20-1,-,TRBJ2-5,CSARTRQETQYF
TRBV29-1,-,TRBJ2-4,CSVDPRGKNIQYF
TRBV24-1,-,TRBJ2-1,CATSDPGLAVLNEQFF
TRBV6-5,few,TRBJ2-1,CASRWNLMSYNEQFF
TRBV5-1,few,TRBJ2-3,CASSLAGVTSTDTQYF
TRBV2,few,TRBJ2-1,CASGQTHSYNEQFF
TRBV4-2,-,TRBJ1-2,CASSQDRIYGYTF
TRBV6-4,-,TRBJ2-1,CASSEREGANEQFF
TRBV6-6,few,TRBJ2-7,CASSRTEEQYF
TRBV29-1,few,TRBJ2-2,CSAASGQTNTGELFF
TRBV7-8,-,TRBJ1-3,CASSLSSAYARGDGNTIYF
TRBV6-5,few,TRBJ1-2,CASMGVYNYGYTF
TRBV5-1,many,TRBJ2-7,CASSFSQGGIGEQYF
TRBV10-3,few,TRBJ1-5,CAISESITLPQHF
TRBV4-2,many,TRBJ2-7,CASSQSRASGGYEQYF
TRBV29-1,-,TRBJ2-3,CSVGQGTEYF
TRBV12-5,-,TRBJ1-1,CASGLVSQVLEAFF
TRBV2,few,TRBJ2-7,CASSEFVGGRYEQYF
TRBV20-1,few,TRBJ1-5,CSASGEPNQPQHF
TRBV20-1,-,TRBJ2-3,CSSNHETGEPDTQYF
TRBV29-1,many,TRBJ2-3,CSFQISTDTQYF
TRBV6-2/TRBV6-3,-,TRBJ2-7,CASRDYPLDYEQYF
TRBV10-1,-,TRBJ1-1,CASSESKGMNTEAFF
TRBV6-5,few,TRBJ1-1,CASNSQGFMNTEAFF
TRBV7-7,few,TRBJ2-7,CASSSGLAGYYEQYF
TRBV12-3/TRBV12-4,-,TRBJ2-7,CASSLALAGLSYEQYF
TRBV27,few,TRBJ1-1,CASSLFRGTEAFF
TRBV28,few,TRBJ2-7,CASQQSSYEQYF
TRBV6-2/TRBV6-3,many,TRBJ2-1,CASSYLGRRNNEQFF
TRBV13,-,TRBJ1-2,CASSLVTGPDRSYGYTF
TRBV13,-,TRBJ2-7,CASSLGTTQYEQYF
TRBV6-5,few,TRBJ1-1,CVTRVLDTEAFF
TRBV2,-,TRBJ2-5,CASKGGFYRETQYF
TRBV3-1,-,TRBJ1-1,CASSQSAGRNTEAFF
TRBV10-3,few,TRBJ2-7,CAIGGLAGVAEQYF
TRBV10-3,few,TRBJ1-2,CAISSPGRGYTF
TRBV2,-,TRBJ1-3,CASSGRDLTGNTIYF
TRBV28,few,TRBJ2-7,CASTIASSYEQYF